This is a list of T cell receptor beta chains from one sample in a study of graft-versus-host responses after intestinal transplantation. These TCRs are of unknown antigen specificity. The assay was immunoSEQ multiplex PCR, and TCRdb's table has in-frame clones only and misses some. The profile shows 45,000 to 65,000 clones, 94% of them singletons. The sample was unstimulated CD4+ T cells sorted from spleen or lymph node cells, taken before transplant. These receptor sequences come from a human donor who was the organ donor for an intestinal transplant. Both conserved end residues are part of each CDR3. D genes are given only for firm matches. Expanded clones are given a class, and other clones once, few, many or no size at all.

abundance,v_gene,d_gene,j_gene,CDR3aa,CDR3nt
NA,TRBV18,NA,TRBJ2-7,CASSPTASYEQYF,TGTGCCAGCTCACCGACAGCCTCCTACGAGCAGTACTTC
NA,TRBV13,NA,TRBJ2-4,CASSPEALGLAKNIQYF,TGTGCCAGCAGCCCCGAGGCCTTGGGTCTAGCCAAAAACATTCAGTACTTC
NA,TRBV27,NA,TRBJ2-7,CASSLSFRGGGRRYEQYF,TGTGCCAGCAGTTTATCGTTCCGAGGGGGGGGTAGGAGATACGAGCAGTACTTC
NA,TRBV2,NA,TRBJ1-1,CASSRNTEAFF,TGTGCCAGCAGCAGAAACACTGAAGCTTTCTTT
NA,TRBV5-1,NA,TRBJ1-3,CASSLGIVSGNTIYF,TGCGCCAGCAGCTTGGGCATTGTCTCTGGAAACACCATATATTTT
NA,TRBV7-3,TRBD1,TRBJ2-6,CASRADRGISGANVLTF,TGTGCCAGCAGGGCCGACAGGGGAATCTCTGGGGCCAACGTCCTGACTTTC
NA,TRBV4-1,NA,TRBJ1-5,CASSLGGGNQPQHF,TGCGCCAGCAGTCTTGGGGGTGGGAATCAGCCCCAGCATTTT
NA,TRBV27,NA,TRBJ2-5,CASSLGVQGTQYF,TGTGCCAGCAGTTTAGGGGTTCAGGGGACCCAGTACTTC
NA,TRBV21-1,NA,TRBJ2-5,CASSSRTSGGGNEETQYF,TGTGCCAGCAGCTCCCGGACTAGCGGGGGGGGGAATGAGGAGACCCAGTACTTC
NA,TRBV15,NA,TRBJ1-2,CATSRQGNYGYTF,TGTGCCACCAGCAGACAGGGGAACTATGGCTACACCTTC
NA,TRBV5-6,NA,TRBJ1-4,CASSLMGKGNEKLFF,TGTGCCAGCAGCTTGATGGGAAAGGGTAATGAAAAACTGTTTTTT
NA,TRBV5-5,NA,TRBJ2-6,CASSLAPLDPGANVLTF,TGTGCCAGCAGCTTGGCCCCCCTAGACCCTGGGGCCAACGTCCTGACTTTC
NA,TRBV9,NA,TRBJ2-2,CASSVFTGPETGELFF,TGTGCCAGCAGCGTCTTTACAGGGCCGGAAACCGGGGAGCTGTTTTTT
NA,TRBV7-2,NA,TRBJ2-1,CASSSSHMSSYNEQFF,TGTGCCAGCAGCTCCAGCCACATGAGCTCCTACAATGAGCAGTTCTTC
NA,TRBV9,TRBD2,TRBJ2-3,CASSVEGLYTDTQYF,TGTGCCAGCAGCGTAGAGGGACTATACACAGATACGCAGTATTTT
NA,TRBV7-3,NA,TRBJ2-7,CASSLTLESGEQYF,TGTGCCAGCAGCTTAACGTTGGAGTCGGGCGAGCAGTACTTC
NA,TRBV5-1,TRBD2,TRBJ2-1,CASRTSGGQSSYNEQFF,TGCGCCAGCAGGACTAGCGGGGGGCAGAGCTCCTACAATGAGCAGTTCTTC
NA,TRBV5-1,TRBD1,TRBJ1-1,CASSLGDRKTEAFF,TGCGCCAGCAGCTTGGGGGACAGGAAGACTGAAGCTTTCTTT
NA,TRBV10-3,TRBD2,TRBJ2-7,CAISESVLADYEQYF,TGTGCCATCAGTGAGTCGGTACTAGCGGACTACGAGCAGTACTTC
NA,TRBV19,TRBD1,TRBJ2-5,CASSTGTGYQETQYF,TGTGCCAGTAGCACCGGGACAGGGTACCAAGAGACCCAGTACTTC
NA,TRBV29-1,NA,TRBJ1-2,CSDQQDRNGYTF,TGCAGCGATCAACAGGACCGCAACGGCTACACCTTC
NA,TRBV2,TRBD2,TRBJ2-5,CASSGGMEETQYF,TGTGCCAGCAGCGGGGGGATGGAAGAGACCCAGTACTTC
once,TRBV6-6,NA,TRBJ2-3,CASSYGGASDTQYF,TGTGCCAGCAGTTATGGGGGGGCCTCAGATACGCAGTATTTT
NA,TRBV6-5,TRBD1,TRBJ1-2,CASSYSGQFKGGYTF,TGTGCCAGCAGTTACTCGGGACAGTTCAAGGGGGGCTACACCTTC
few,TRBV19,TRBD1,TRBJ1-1,CASSGQGAEAFF,TGTGCCAGTAGTGGACAGGGGGCTGAAGCTTTCTTT
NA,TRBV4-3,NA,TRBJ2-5,CASSQLLQSQETQYF,TGCGCCAGCAGCCAATTGTTACAGTCCCAAGAGACCCAGTACTTC
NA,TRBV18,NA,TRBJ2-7,CASSPGSYEQYF,TGTGCCAGCTCACCAGGTAGCTACGAGCAGTACTTC
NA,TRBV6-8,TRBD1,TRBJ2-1,CASSTRQGTNNEQFF,TGTGCCAGCAGTACTCGACAGGGGACCAACAATGAGCAGTTCTTC
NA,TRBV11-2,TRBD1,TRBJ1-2,CASSRTGTGDYGYTF,TGTGCCAGCAGCAGGACCGGGACAGGGGACTATGGCTACACCTTC
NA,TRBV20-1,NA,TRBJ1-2,CSAREGYTF,TGCAGTGCCAGAGAGGGCTACACCTTC
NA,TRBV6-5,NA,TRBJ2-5,CASSSRYQETQYF,TGTGCCAGCAGCTCGAGATACCAAGAGACCCAGTACTTC
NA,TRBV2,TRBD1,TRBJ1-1,CASRQQGASYGTEAFF,TGTGCCAGCAGGCAACAGGGGGCGTCCTATGGCACTGAAGCTTTCTTT
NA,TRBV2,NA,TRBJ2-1,CASSEVGGNNEQFF,TGTGCCAGCAGTGAGGTTGGGGGGAACAATGAGCAGTTCTTC
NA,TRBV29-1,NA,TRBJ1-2,CSVADKSNYGYTF,TGCAGCGTCGCGGACAAAAGCAACTATGGCTACACCTTC
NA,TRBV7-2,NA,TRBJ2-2,CASSLWGSGELFF,TGTGCCAGCAGCTTATGGGGGTCCGGGGAGCTGTTTTTT
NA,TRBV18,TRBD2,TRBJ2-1,CASSPPRGGRNEQFF,TGTGCCAGCTCACCACCTCGGGGAGGGCGGAATGAGCAGTTCTTC
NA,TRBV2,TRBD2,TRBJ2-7,CASSEWGGTSYEQYF,TGTGCCAGCAGTGAATGGGGAGGGACGTCCTACGAGCAGTACTTC
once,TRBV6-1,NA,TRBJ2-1,CASSEAVGSPYNEQFF,TGTGCCAGCAGTGAAGCGGTCGGGTCTCCCTACAATGAGCAGTTCTTC
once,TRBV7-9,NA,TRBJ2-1,CASSLGYLAYNEQFF,TGTGCCAGCAGCTTAGGATACCTAGCCTACAATGAGCAGTTCTTC
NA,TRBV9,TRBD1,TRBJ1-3,CASSVGITGGGNTIYF,TGTGCCAGCAGCGTAGGGATTACAGGGGGCGGAAACACCATATATTTT
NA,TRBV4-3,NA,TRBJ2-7,CASSFLFGGPGYEQYF,TGCGCCAGCAGCTTCCTTTTCGGCGGGCCTGGCTACGAGCAGTACTTC